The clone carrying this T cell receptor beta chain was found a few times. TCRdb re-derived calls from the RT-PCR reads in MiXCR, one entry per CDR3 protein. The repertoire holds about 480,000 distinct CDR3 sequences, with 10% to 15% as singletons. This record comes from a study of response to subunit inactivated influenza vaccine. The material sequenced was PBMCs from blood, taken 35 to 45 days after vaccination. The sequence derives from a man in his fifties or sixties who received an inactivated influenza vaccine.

In DNA form, the CDR3 reads TGTGCCAGCAGCTTACTCTCAGCGGGCGGGGGTCGAGGCATTCAGTACTTC. Its translation is CASSLLSAGGGRGIQYF. This chain links TRBV7-2 with TRBJ2-4, with TRBD2 matching over 7 bases. Trimming cost V 2 bases and J 9 bases; bases outside gene matches: 16. The CDR3 consists of 17 residues. Per germline, CDR1 SGHTA and CDR2 FQGNSA.